The source of this TCR beta chain is a study of shared clonotypes between healthy human individuals. Study details: Three plates were used per donor for CD4 naive, three for CD4 memory, two for CD8 naive and one for CD8 memory. Overall study findings and caveats: Naive CD4 clonotype sharing across four donors was about 5.3%.

This clone was seen once. The antigen remains unidentified. Cells designated naive CD8 were CD45RO-negative and were positively selected for CCR7, with terminally differentiated effector memory CD45RA+ cells excluded. Adult Caucasians living in Nashville, Tennessee made up all of the donors. Trimming shortened V by 4 bases and J by 3 bases, and 8 bases separated the two germline ends. This CDR3 has 12 amino acids. Germline-derived CDR1 and CDR2 are SGDLS and YYNGEE. Authors' methods: Filtering differed since immunoSEQ provided only junctions, with no quality scores. Sequencing was performed with immunoSEQ multiplex PCR; in TCRdb, only in-frame clones are kept and a portion is missing. The DNA gave D and trimming, while V, J and clone size come from that table. The data show about 2 million clones, about 94% seen once.

Sequenced: naive CD8+ T cells sorted from blood. This rearrangement joins TRBV9 to TRBJ2-7; the D is unclear. This receptor was taken from a man between 18 and 35 years old in good health. The CDR3 spells CASSSGNYEQYF. The CDR3 bases are TGTGCCAGCAGCTCAGGAAACTACGAGCAGTACTTC.